The rows below give T cell receptor beta chains drawn from one sample of a study of cytomegalovirus exposure and HLA in healthy donors. Clones were sequenced by immunoSEQ multiplex PCR, and TCRdb holds only the in-frame ones, with some missing. Among 150,000 to 200,000 clones listed, 80% to 85% were seen once. Input material: PBMCs. The receptors here all came from a woman in her thirties in good health and CMV-seronegative. CDR3s include the opening cysteine and the closing phenylalanine or tryptophan.

cdr3_aa: CSARLAPGQFF; cdr3_length: 11; j_call: TRBJ2-1; v_call: TRBV20-1
cdr3_aa: CASSFPGGTTEAFF; cdr3_length: 14; j_call: TRBJ1-1; v_call: TRBV5-6
cdr3_aa: CASSFTGQSTSTDTQYF; cdr3_length: 17; j_call: TRBJ2-3; v_call: TRBV7-9
cdr3_aa: CASSWPRDRASTNEKLFF; cdr3_length: 18; j_call: TRBJ1-4; v_call: TRBV21-1
cdr3_aa: CASSAGLWNEQYF; cdr3_length: 13; j_call: TRBJ2-7; v_call: TRBV19
cdr3_aa: CASSYRGKATEAFF; cdr3_length: 14; j_call: TRBJ1-1; v_call: TRBV6-5
cdr3_aa: CASSIAGTGSEQYF; cdr3_length: 14; j_call: TRBJ2-7; v_call: TRBV7-2
cdr3_aa: CASSPTTGLNTEAFF; cdr3_length: 15; j_call: TRBJ1-1; v_call: TRBV18
cdr3_aa: CATSTRGFLNSPLHF; cdr3_length: 15; j_call: TRBJ1-6; v_call: TRBV15
cdr3_aa: CASSSISGVRRNTIYF; cdr3_length: 16; j_call: TRBJ1-3; v_call: TRBV7-9
cdr3_aa: CASSLQRAETQYF; cdr3_length: 13; j_call: TRBJ2-5; v_call: TRBV7-7
cdr3_aa: CASITQGFVGGYTF; cdr3_length: 14; j_call: TRBJ1-2; v_call: TRBV7-2
cdr3_aa: CASSPDRGETQYF; cdr3_length: 13; j_call: TRBJ2-5; v_call: TRBV7-2
cdr3_aa: CASSLDGSGYNEQFF; cdr3_length: 15; j_call: TRBJ2-1; v_call: TRBV11-2
cdr3_aa: CASSLAGIAYEQYF; cdr3_length: 14; j_call: TRBJ2-7; v_call: TRBV5-5
cdr3_aa: CASTANSGRAYEQYF; cdr3_length: 15; j_call: TRBJ2-7; v_call: TRBV28
cdr3_aa: CASSSTGFGNTIYF; cdr3_length: 14; j_call: TRBJ1-3; v_call: TRBV28
cdr3_aa: CASSYSMDTYNEQFF; cdr3_length: 15; j_call: TRBJ2-1; v_call: TRBV7-9
cdr3_aa: CASSGETGLSTEAFF; cdr3_length: 15; j_call: TRBJ1-1; v_call: TRBV2
cdr3_aa: CASSLETGREKLFF; cdr3_length: 14; j_call: TRBJ1-4; v_call: TRBV7-9
cdr3_aa: CASGGNSNQPQHF; cdr3_length: 13; j_call: TRBJ1-5; v_call: TRBV28
cdr3_aa: CASSEAGTGGGFGYTF; cdr3_length: 16; j_call: TRBJ1-2; v_call: TRBV2
cdr3_aa: CASSLAGASTDTQYF; cdr3_length: 15; j_call: TRBJ2-3; v_call: TRBV7-9
cdr3_aa: CASSPPLGQGGSDTQYF; cdr3_length: 17; j_call: TRBJ2-3; v_call: TRBV28
cdr3_aa: CASSGTGESSYEQYF; cdr3_length: 15; j_call: TRBJ2-7; v_call: TRBV18
cdr3_aa: CASSEGDSYNSPLHF; cdr3_length: 15; j_call: TRBJ1-6; v_call: TRBV2
cdr3_aa: CASSELGTGGYEQYF; cdr3_length: 15; j_call: TRBJ2-7; v_call: TRBV5-6
cdr3_aa: CAWSAVVGSRWLYEQYF; cdr3_length: 17; j_call: .; v_call: TRBV30
cdr3_aa: CASSLSGVRGNEQFF; cdr3_length: 15; j_call: TRBJ2-1; v_call: TRBV11-2
cdr3_aa: CASSQVVAGVSPASYVYEQYF; cdr3_length: 21; j_call: .; v_call: TRBV4-1
cdr3_aa: CASSVSDTQYF; cdr3_length: 11; j_call: TRBJ2-3; v_call: TRBV5-1
cdr3_aa: CAISSREGEQYF; cdr3_length: 12; j_call: TRBJ2-7; v_call: TRBV10-3
cdr3_aa: CALQLWSNYGYTF; cdr3_length: 13; j_call: TRBJ1-2; v_call: TRBV30
cdr3_aa: CASRETYNSPLHF; cdr3_length: 13; j_call: TRBJ1-6; v_call: TRBV19
cdr3_aa: CSSSFRTGHGYTF; cdr3_length: 13; j_call: TRBJ1-2; v_call: TRBV7-9
cdr3_aa: CASSVGGECVF; cdr3_length: 11; j_call: TRBJ1-1; v_call: TRBV2
cdr3_aa: CASSLTSTYEQYF; cdr3_length: 13; j_call: TRBJ2-7; v_call: TRBV7-9
cdr3_aa: CASSLGTGLEAFF; cdr3_length: 13; j_call: TRBJ1-1; v_call: TRBV5-4
cdr3_aa: CAWSTGSGGNTIYF; cdr3_length: 14; j_call: TRBJ1-3; v_call: TRBV30
cdr3_aa: CAISDSGSNQPQHF; cdr3_length: 14; j_call: TRBJ1-5; v_call: TRBV10-3
cdr3_aa: CASSLDFLAVGAKNSQYF; cdr3_length: 18; j_call: TRBJ2-4; v_call: TRBV28
cdr3_aa: CATRQGASYEQYF; cdr3_length: 13; j_call: TRBJ2-7; v_call: TRBV19
cdr3_aa: CASSYGRLPVETQYF; cdr3_length: 15; j_call: TRBJ2-5; v_call: TRBV7-2
cdr3_aa: CASSFLFPGLAGLSYEQYF; cdr3_length: 19; j_call: TRBJ2-7; v_call: TRBV28
cdr3_aa: CASSETGDQPQHF; cdr3_length: 13; j_call: TRBJ1-5; v_call: TRBV6-1
cdr3_aa: CAWSMAGGETQYF; cdr3_length: 13; j_call: TRBJ2-5; v_call: TRBV30